The clone carrying this TCR beta chain has ten or more counts. This CDR3 comprises 13 residues. V was cut by 5 bases and J by 6 bases, with 13 bases left in between. Germline CDR1 MDHEN, CDR2 SYDVKM. Ligated cDNA underwent four rounds of PCR with nested alpha and beta constant region primers and SP2. TCRdb reprocessed the 5' RACE reads with MiXCR, giving one entry per CDR3 protein. The data contain 45,000 to 55,000 distinct CDR3 sequences, approximately 4.5% of them singletons. A UMI-containing oligonucleotide was joined by 3' ligation to the TCR cDNA template. These data belong to a study of naive and memory T cell subsets.

The chain is built from TRBV28 and TRBJ1-1, with D possibly being TRBD1 (5 bases). The clonotype originates from a female donor in good health. The CDR3: CASSLRGRAEAFF. CDR3 bases: TGTGCCAGCAGTCTTAGGGGAAGGGCTGAAGCTTTCTTT.